Included here is one TCR beta chain sequence, with context. The sample originates from a study of blood T cell repertoires in COVID-19. Study in general: The cDNA or gDNA used as material had been derived from T cells, B-cell-depleted T cells, or PBMCs.

Trimming removed 6 bases at V and 1 base at J, with 13 bases between. Germline V CDR1 and CDR2: SQVTM, ANQGSEA. CDR3 length equals 14 residues. The assay was immunoSEQ multiplex PCR, and TCRdb's table has in-frame clones only and misses some. The sample contains some 150,000 clones, 85% to 90% of which appear only once. The receptor was isolated from a woman aged 40 to 55 with acute or convalescent COVID-19. The sample consisted of peripheral blood. The chain joins TRBV29-1 to TRBJ2-1; D ambiguous. The CDR3 protein is CSVPGAESYNEQFF. The DNA of the CDR3 is TGCAGCGTACCCGGCGCGGAATCCTACAATGAGCAGTTCTTC.